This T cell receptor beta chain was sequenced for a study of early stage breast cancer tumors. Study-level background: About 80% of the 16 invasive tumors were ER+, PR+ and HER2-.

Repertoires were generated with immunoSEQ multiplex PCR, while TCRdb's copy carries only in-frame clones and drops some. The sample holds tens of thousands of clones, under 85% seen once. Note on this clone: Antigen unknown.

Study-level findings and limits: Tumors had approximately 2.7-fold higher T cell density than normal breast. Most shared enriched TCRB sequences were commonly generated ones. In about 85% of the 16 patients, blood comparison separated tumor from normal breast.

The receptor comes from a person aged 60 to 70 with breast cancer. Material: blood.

The CDR3 sequence is CAISGPPWAGSSYEQYF. DNA of the CDR3: TGTGCCATCAGTGGCCCCCCGTGGGCGGGGAGCTCCTACGAGCAGTACTTC. This rearrangement joins TRBV10-3 to TRBJ2-7, with TRBD2 as a possible D gene (6 bases). There are 17 residues in the CDR3. Germline assignment: CDR1 ENHRY and CDR2 SYGVKD. The V gene lost 4 bases and the J gene lost 0 bases, with 19 bases spanning the gap.